This T cell receptor beta chain came from a study of blood T cell repertoires in COVID-19. The wider study: Specimens from acute and convalescent COVID-19 originated in the United States, Italy and Spain. From T cells, B-cell-depleted T cells, or PBMCs came the material, which was cDNA or gDNA.

Only in-frame clones appear in the TCRdb table, and some are missing; sequencing was by immunoSEQ multiplex PCR. This sample has some 300,000 clones, with about nine tenths found just once. Per germline, CDR1 SGHDN and CDR2 FVKESK. This CDR3 has 14 residues. The V and J ends lost 6 bases and 4 bases, in that order; junction bases with no gene match: 5. Cohort 3 donors counted as recovered after two negative PCRs, clearance, or resolved symptoms. This receptor was obtained from a woman in her 30s who had recovered from COVID-19. The material sequenced was PBMCs or T cells enriched from blood (not recorded which). The rearrangement joins TRBV14 to TRBJ2-5; 10 bases are a match to TRBD2. This CDR3 is CASSPSSGRETQYF. As DNA, the CDR3 is TGTGCCAGCAGTCCTTCTAGCGGGAGAGAGACCCAGTACTTC.